This entry describes one T cell receptor (beta chain). At least ten counts were recorded for this clonotype. Its recognized antigen is unknown. The sample holds no much larger clone one base away, and base qualities are not on file. Library creation used RT-PCR. TCRdb names NextSeq 550 as the instrument used. TCRdb's own reprocessing of the public reads used fastp at Q25 and MiXCR and kept productive beta chains. Each CDR3 protein gets just one entry, which takes the most common genes and DNA from the rows behind it. In this sample the table shows some 230,000 distinct CDR3 sequences, around an eighth of which occur a single time. Clones ranked in the top ten supply 11% of the sample. Here V drops 1 base and J drops 3 bases, and the junction holds 2 bases not matched to any gene. The CDR3 contains 14 residues, cysteine and phenylalanine counted. Only CDR3 DNA remains: 42 bases, in frame from the first base.

This record belongs to a study of patients and donors after allogeneic stem cell transplantation (TCRdb year 2020). This TCR was sampled from a human donor who was either an allogeneic HSCT recipient or a stem cell or donor lymphocyte infusion donor (not recorded which). It is not recorded whose cells these are; they may come from a transplant donor. Sequencing input: blood, either unsorted or a sorted T cell fraction (not recorded which). Here the chain combines TRBV12-3 or TRBV12-4 and TRBJ2-5, and 7 bases in between align with TRBD2. The CDR3 region has the sequence CASSLGLAEETQYF. The DNA is TGTGCCAGCAGTTTAGGTCTAGCGGAAGAGACCCAGTACTTC.